The 25 T cell receptor beta chains reported below all come from one sample, sequenced in a study of CD8 T cells in Susac syndrome. With random hexamers, roughly 0.45 to 1 ug RNA was reverse transcribed. From the immunoSEQ multiplex PCR reads, TCRdb called clonotypes with MiXCR, one entry per CDR3 protein. This table holds around 160,000 distinct CDR3 sequences, roughly 95% found once. The sample taken for sequencing was CD4+ T cells from PBMCs. The receptors shown here come from a human donor in good health.

The DNA of the CDR3 is TGTGCCAGCAGCTTGGACCCCGGACGGGCAACTAATGAAAAACTGTTTTTT. The encoded protein is CASSLDPGRATNEKLFF. The chain couples TRBV5-4 to TRBJ1-4; D is uncertain. This CDR3 contains 17 residues. The V gene's germline CDR1 is SGHNT and CDR2 YYREEE (reference sequence). With 0 bases removed from V and 0 bases from J, the gap between germline ends came to 12 bases.

The V and J genes are TRBV5-6 and TRBJ2-2, with D perhaps TRBD1 (7 bases). From germline, CDR1 is SGHDT and CDR2 YYEEEE. This CDR3 has 14 residues. Deletions cut 2 bases from V and 3 bases from J, with 8 bases between. CDR3 residues: CASSFRGDTGELFF. CDR3 sequence (DNA): TGTGCCAGCAGCTTCAGGGGGGACACCGGGGAGCTGTTTTTT. Variable domain in full (rest from reference TRBV5-6 and TRBJ2-2): DAGVTQSPTHLIKTRGQQVTLRCSPKSGHDTVSWYQQALGQGPQFIFQYYEEEERQRGNFPDRFSGHQFPNYSSELNVNALLLGDSALYLCASSFRGDTGELFFGEGSRLTVL.

The chain recombines TRBV2 with TRBJ2-1; unclear D gene. There are 14 residues in the CDR3. The germline gives CDR1 SNHLY, CDR2 FYNNEI. V was cut by 7 bases and J by 2 bases, with 12 bases left in between. CDR3 region: CASNPDGAYNEQFF. For the CDR3, the DNA is TGTGCCAGCAACCCCGACGGAGCCTACAATGAGCAGTTCTTC.

The chain carries TRBV6-1 and TRBJ2-7; 11 nucleotides line up with TRBD2. Germline V gene lookup returns CDR1 MNHNS and CDR2 SASEGT. V dropped 2 bases and J dropped 3; count of bases not matched to a gene: 6. The CDR3 has 16 amino acids. The CDR3 loop is CASSESSSGGLYEQYF. DNA of the CDR3: TGTGCCAGCAGTGAATCGTCTAGCGGGGGGCTCTACGAGCAGTACTTC.

The chain carries TRBV5-4 and TRBJ1-1; 9 bases fit TRBD1. The junction had 11 bases not matched to a gene; V was cut back by 7 bases and J by 4 bases. This CDR3 region has 15 residues. Per the germline V gene, CDR1 is SGHNT and CDR2 is YYREEE (reference sequence). The CDR3 protein is CASRRDRDVGTEAFF. CDR3 nucleotide sequence: TGTGCCAGCCGCCGGGACAGGGATGTCGGCACTGAAGCTTTCTTT.

The chain has TRBV29-1 and TRBJ1-5, with D maybe TRBD1 (6 bases). The germline V gene has CDR1 SQVTM and CDR2 ANQGSEA. With 7 bases removed from V and 7 bases from J, the gap between germline ends came to 23 bases. The CDR3 has 15 residues. CDR3 in amino acids: CSAEKGGGENQPQHF. CDR3 in DNA: TGCAGCGCCGAAAAGGGGGGCGGGGAAAACCAGCCCCAGCATTTT.

This chain links TRBV29-1 with TRBJ1-1; the D gene is possibly TRBD1 (5 bases). The V gene's germline CDR1 is SQVTM and CDR2 ANQGSEA. The CDR3 extends over 14 amino acids. Trimming pared 6 bases from V and 3 bases from J, leaving 17 bases between. CDR3 in amino acids: CSVSRRTRDTEAFF. CDR3 coding DNA: TGCAGCGTGTCCCGGAGGACAAGGGACACTGAAGCTTTCTTT.

The V gene is TRBV30, the J gene TRBJ2-1; TRBD1 is a possible D gene (5 bases). Germline V gene data show CDR1 as GTSNPN and CDR2 as SVGIG (reference sequence). The CDR3 length is 15 residues. The CDR3 here is CAVRAVQLSYNEQFF. The CDR3 nucleotides read TGTGCTGTCAGGGCGGTACAGCTCTCCTACAATGAGCAGTTCTTC.

The CDR3 loop is CAISDSTVSGNTIYF. The CDR3 region has the DNA TGTGCCATCAGTGACTCGACAGTCTCTGGAAACACCATATATTTT. The chain uses TRBV10-3 and TRBJ1-3; tentative D call: TRBD1 (5 bases). V was cut by 3 bases and J by 0 bases, with 9 bases left in between. There are 15 residues in the CDR3. Germline V lookup: CDR1 ENHRY, CDR2 SYGVKD.

V is TRBV5-4 and J is TRBJ1-4; TRBD1 aligns across 7 bases. In germline, CDR1 is SGHNT, CDR2 YYREEE (reference sequence). The CDR3 totals 13 residues. Unmatched junction bases numbered 2, after V lost 4 bases and J lost 5 bases. The CDR3 region has the DNA TGTGCCAGCAGCGACAGGGAAAATGAAAAACTGTTTTTT. Protein product: CASSDRENEKLFF.

The genes are TRBV10-3 and TRBJ2-1; the D gene is possibly TRBD2 (5 bases). The CDR3 totals 14 residues. CDR1 and CDR2 from the germline V gene are ENHRY and SYGVKD. Trimming pared 10 bases from V and 5 bases from J, leaving 18 bases between. This CDR3 is CATQKEDGHNEQFF. CDR3 coding DNA: TGTGCCACCCAGAAGGAGGACGGCCACAATGAGCAGTTCTTC.

J is TRBJ2-6 and V is TRBV5-1, with D possibly TRBD1 on 6 matching bases. Germline assignment: CDR1 SGHRS and CDR2 YFSETQ. Trimming cost V 4 bases and J 4 bases, with 15 bases left between them. The CDR3 runs to 16 residues. The CDR3 bases are TGCGCCAGCAGCCCCAGGGGCCCCGGGGGGGCCAACGTCCTGACTTTC. Encoded protein: CASSPRGPGGANVLTF.

The V and J genes are TRBV2 and TRBJ1-1; D might be TRBD1 (6 bases). The germline V and J ends were trimmed by 8 bases and 4 bases, with 14 bases remaining between them. The germline V gene has CDR1 SNHLY and CDR2 FYNNEI. CDR3 size: 13 residues. CDR3: CASSGGAGTEAFF. The CDR3 coding sequence is TGTGCCAGCTCCGGGGGCGCGGGCACTGAAGCTTTCTTT.

V gene TRBV18 combines with J gene TRBJ2-7, with a weak D call TRBD1 (5 bases). Germline V lookup: CDR1 KGHSH, CDR2 LQKENI. The V gene lost 2 bases and the J gene lost 2 bases, with 13 bases spanning the gap. This CDR3 spans 15 amino acids. Here the CDR3 reads CASSPRAGWAYEQYF. In DNA, the CDR3 is TGTGCCAGCTCACCAAGGGCAGGGTGGGCCTACGAGCAGTACTTC.

This sequence joins TRBV20-1 and TRBJ2-5; 11 bases line up with TRBD2. Trimming at V came to 4 bases and at J to 6 bases, leaving 13 bases not matched to a gene. The CDR3 is 16 residues long. Germline CDR1 reads DFQATT; CDR2 reads SNEGSKA (reference sequence). Here the CDR3 reads CSANVAGGRVVQTQYF. In DNA form, the CDR3 reads TGCAGTGCTAACGTAGCGGGGGGGCGAGTAGTCCAGACCCAGTACTTC.

CDR3 loop: CSVIGTGQSTDTQYF. In DNA, the CDR3 is TGCAGCGTAATCGGGACAGGGCAAAGCACAGATACGCAGTATTTT. This chain joins TRBV29-1 and TRBJ2-3; 9 positions agree with TRBD1. The CDR3 is made up of 15 amino acids. V gave up 6 bases and J gave up 0 bases; unmatched junction bases: 7. Germline values: CDR1 SQVTM, CDR2 ANQGSEA.

This rearrangement joins TRBV10-3 to TRBJ2-5, with 7 bases identical to TRBD2. The CDR3 runs to 15 residues. Germline assignment: CDR1 ENHRY and CDR2 SYGVKD. V lost 0 bases, J lost 4 bases, and 5 bases stayed unmatched. The CDR3 loop is CAISESGGVAETQYF. The CDR3 DNA follows: TGTGCCATCAGTGAGTCGGGGGGGGTCGCAGAGACCCAGTACTTC.

This chain uses TRBV7-9 with TRBJ2-3; D unresolved. CDR1 and CDR2 from the germline V gene are SEHNR and FQNEAQ (reference sequence). The CDR3 spans 12 residues. With 2 bases removed from V and 6 bases from J, the gap between germline ends came to 6 bases. CDR3 nucleotide sequence: TGTGCCAGCAGCTTACTCCCCGATACGCAGTATTTT. Translation: CASSLLPDTQYF.

J is TRBJ2-6 and V is TRBV20-1, with D possibly TRBD1 on 6 matching bases. Germline CDR1 DFQATT, CDR2 SNEGSKA (reference sequence). V lost 0 bases, J lost 0 bases, and 15 bases lay in between. The CDR3 is 18 residues long. This CDR3 reads CSARDLQGLHSGANVLTF. The CDR3 DNA is TGCAGTGCTAGAGATCTCCAGGGGCTACACTCTGGGGCCAACGTCCTGACTTTC.

The genes are TRBV5-1 and TRBJ2-5, with 11 bases aligning to TRBD2. The CDR3 is 15 amino acids. Unmatched junction bases numbered 8, after V lost 5 bases and J lost 5 bases. In germline, CDR1 is SGHRS, CDR2 YFSETQ. The CDR3 bases are TGCGCCAGCAGTCCCAGACTAGCGGGGTTGGAGACCCAGTACTTC. Translated: CASSPRLAGLETQYF. The complete variable domain, with remaining parts taken from reference TRBV5-1 and TRBJ2-5, reads KAGVTQTPRYLIKTRGQQVTLSCSPISGHRSVSWYQQTPGQGLQFLFEYFSETQRNKGNFPGRFSGRQFSNSRSEMNVSTLELGDSALYLCASSPRLAGLETQYFGPGTRLLVL.

The genes are TRBV3-1 and TRBJ2-7; the D is unclear. Germline V lookup: CDR1 LGHDT, CDR2 YNNKEL (reference sequence). CDR3 length equals 16 residues. V shed 1 base and J shed 6 bases, with 19 bases lying between them. The CDR3 DNA is TGTGCCAGCAGCCAAGGGGTCGGACCGCTAAGGAGCGAGCAGTACTTC. It yields the protein CASSQGVGPLRSEQYF.

This clonotype occurred once. The genes are TRBV12-3 or TRBV12-4 and TRBJ2-2; 9 positions match TRBD2. After removal of 3 bases from V and 8 bases from J, the junction contained 7 bases not matched to a gene. The CDR3 spans 15 residues. The CDR3 bases are TGTGCCAGCAGTTTTGGCGGGGGGGCGGTTGGGGAGCTGTTTTTT. Translated: CASSFGGGAVGELFF.

J is TRBJ2-2 and V is TRBV20-1, with D hard to call. The CDR3 has 11 residues. Trimming left V 5 bases short and J 7 bases short, with 8 bases between. The germline gives CDR1 DFQATT, CDR2 SNEGSKA (reference sequence). The CDR3 sequence is CSAPVVGELFF. In DNA, the CDR3 is TGCAGTGCTCCGGTGGTCGGGGAGCTGTTTTTT.

V is TRBV7-3 and J is TRBJ1-1; no reliable D call. The germline CDR1 and CDR2 sequences are SGHTA and FQGTGA. The germline V and J ends were trimmed by 2 bases and 1 base, with 5 bases remaining between them. CDR3 length: 13 residues. CDR3: CASSLRPNTEAFF. The CDR3 DNA reads as TGTGCCAGCAGCTTACGGCCGAACACTGAAGCTTTCTTT.

This chain uses TRBV2 with TRBJ1-5, with TRBD1 as a possible D gene (6 bases). The length of the CDR3 is 15 residues. CDR1 and CDR2 from the germline V gene are SNHLY and FYNNEI. V was clipped by 6 bases and J by 2 bases, with 14 bases between them. Here the CDR3 reads CASSAQGGGNQPQHF. CDR3 nucleotides: TGTGCCAGCAGCGCACAGGGAGGTGGCAATCAGCCCCAGCATTTT.